This is a list of T cell receptor beta chains from one sample in a study of T cell responses to AZD1222 COVID-19 vaccine. Profiled with immunoSEQ multiplex PCR; TCRdb holds only in-frame clones, not every one. The table lists 95,000 or so clones, 90% to 95% of them singletons. Sample: peripheral blood, taken 28 days after the second AZD1222 dose. The receptors originated from an adult who received the AZD1222 COVID-19 vaccine. CDR3s include the opening cysteine and the closing phenylalanine or tryptophan. D genes are given only for firm matches. A row's size may be missing; if present it is once, few, many or a size class.

v_gene	j_gene	abundance	d_gene	CDR3aa	CDR3nt
TRBV25-1	TRBJ1-1	-	-	CASSEYTENTEAFF	TGTGCCAGCAGTGAATATACAGAGAACACTGAAGCTTTCTTT
TRBV14	TRBJ1-2	once	-	CASSQDINYGYTF	TGTGCCAGCAGCCAAGATATAAACTATGGCTACACCTTC
TRBV7-9	TRBJ2-7	-	TRBD1	CASSPGQPLTYEQYF	TGTGCCAGCAGCCCGGGACAGCCTCTCACCTACGAGCAGTACTTC
TRBV20-1	TRBJ2-7	-	TRBD2	CSASGTSGRGGSYEQYF	TGCAGTGCTAGTGGGACTAGCGGGAGGGGAGGGTCCTACGAGCAGTACTTC
TRBV20-1	TRBJ1-2	-	TRBD1	CSAPDRGYTF	TGCAGTGCTCCGGACAGGGGCTACACCTTC
TRBV4-2	TRBJ2-1	-	-	CASSPLGPANEQFF	TGTGCCAGCAGCCCCTTGGGGCCGGCGAATGAGCAGTTCTTC
TRBV20-1	TRBJ1-2	-	-	CSAVSYGYTF	TGCAGTGCTGTCTCCTATGGCTACACCTTC
TRBV27	TRBJ1-6	-	-	CASSFMSSYNSPLHF	TGTGCCAGCAGTTTCATGAGCTCCTATAATTCACCCCTCCACTTT
TRBV23-1	TRBJ2-2	-	TRBD2	CASRLTSGRGLNTGELFF	TGCGCCAGCAGACTGACTAGCGGGAGGGGGCTGAACACCGGGGAGCTGTTTTTT
TRBV19	TRBJ2-3	-	-	CASSVTGASTDTQYF	TGTGCCAGTAGTGTGACAGGAGCTAGCACAGATACGCAGTATTTT
TRBV4-1	TRBJ2-1	once	TRBD2	CASSQAGLAGYGNEQFF	TGCGCCAGCAGCCAAGCTGGGCTAGCGGGGTATGGCAATGAGCAGTTCTTC
TRBV30	TRBJ1-5	-	-	CAWTRDRYQPQHF	TGTGCCTGGACCCGGGACCGCTATCAGCCCCAGCATTTT
TRBV11-2	TRBJ2-1	-	TRBD2	CASSLMAGGTNEQFF	TGTGCCAGCAGCTTAATGGCGGGAGGTACCAATGAGCAGTTCTTC
TRBV24-1	TRBJ2-1	-	TRBD2	CATSRPGGGNEQFF	TGTGCCACCAGTCGACCGGGAGGAGGGAATGAGCAGTTCTTC
TRBV27	TRBJ2-1	-	TRBD1	CASSLSSRPSGTGLYNEQFF	TGTGCCAGCAGTTTATCGTCCCGGCCCTCCGGGACAGGACTGTACAATGAGCAGTTCTTC
TRBV28	TRBJ2-3	-	TRBD1	CASSPRTGQFTQYF	TGTGCCAGCAGTCCGCGGACAGGGCAGTTTACGCAGTATTTT
TRBV5-6	TRBJ1-5	few	-	CASSRERIQPQHF	TGTGCCAGCAGCCGGGAGAGGATTCAGCCCCAGCATTTT
TRBV6-5	TRBJ1-5	-	TRBD1	CASRGTGGGQPQHF	TGTGCCAGCAGAGGGACAGGGGGCGGTCAGCCCCAGCATTTT
TRBV5-8	TRBJ1-4	-	TRBD1	CASSLWGAGTGGLGEKLFF	TGTGCCAGCAGCTTGTGGGGGGCCGGGACAGGGGGCCTCGGTGAAAAACTGTTTTTT
TRBV9	TRBJ2-5	-	-	CASSTGRMRETQYF	TGTGCCAGCAGCACGGGACGGATGAGAGAGACCCAGTACTTC
TRBV5-1	TRBJ1-6	once	-	CASSLAPLDMQNSPLHF	TGCGCCAGCAGCTTGGCCCCACTCGACATGCAGAATTCACCCCTCCACTTT
TRBV6-5	TRBJ1-3	-	TRBD1	CASTDTGVSGNTIYF	TGTGCCAGCACCGATACAGGGGTCTCTGGAAACACCATATATTTT
TRBV5-1	TRBJ1-4	-	-	CASSPAPNEKLFF	TGCGCCAGCAGTCCGGCCCCTAATGAAAAACTGTTTTTT
TRBV27	TRBJ2-7	-	-	CASRYRETSYEQYF	TGTGCCAGCAGGTACAGGGAGACGTCCTACGAGCAGTACTTC
TRBV5-8	TRBJ2-7	-	-	CASSLGGHSYEQYF	TGTGCCAGCAGCTTGGGAGGACACTCCTACGAGCAGTACTTC
TRBV6-6	TRBJ2-4	-	TRBD2	CATRLAGEGIQYF	TGTGCCACTCGACTAGCGGGAGAGGGCATTCAGTACTTC
TRBV30	TRBJ2-7	-	-	CAWASGAVYEQYF	TGTGCCTGGGCTTCGGGGGCCGTCTACGAGCAGTACTTC
TRBV5-1	TRBJ2-2	-	-	CASRHITGELFF	TGCGCCAGCAGGCATATAACCGGGGAGCTGTTTTTT
TRBV27	TRBJ1-5	-	-	CASSLKSGKQPQHF	TGTGCCAGCAGTTTAAAGTCAGGGAAACAGCCCCAGCATTTT
TRBV18	TRBJ1-2	-	-	CASSPPGIGYTF	TGTGCCAGCTCACCACCGGGAATTGGCTACACCTTC
TRBV5-1	TRBJ2-6	-	-	CASSSGGHSGANVLTF	TGCGCCAGCAGCTCCGGCGGGCACTCTGGGGCCAACGTCCTGACTTTC
TRBV19	TRBJ1-4	-	-	CASSKRQSTNEKLFF	TGTGCCAGTAGTAAAAGACAGTCAACTAATGAAAAACTGTTTTTT
TRBV28	TRBJ2-7	once	TRBD2	CASSRRLAGGPSEQYF	TGTGCCAGCAGTCGCCGGCTAGCGGGAGGGCCTTCCGAGCAGTACTTC
TRBV5-6	TRBJ2-7	-	-	CASSLMSGEQYF	TGTGCCAGCAGTCTAATGTCTGGGGAGCAGTACTTC
TRBV6-1	TRBJ1-4	-	-	CASSERRVGEKLFF	TGTGCCAGCAGTGAACGCAGGGTAGGAGAAAAACTGTTTTTT
TRBV10-2	TRBJ2-1	-	TRBD2	CASRLAGHNEQFF	TGCGCCAGCAGACTAGCGGGGCACAATGAGCAGTTCTTC
TRBV4-3	TRBJ2-2	-	TRBD2	CASSQEGIAGLNTGELFF	TGCGCCAGCAGCCAAGAAGGGATAGCGGGGCTGAACACCGGGGAGCTGTTTTTT
TRBV2	TRBJ1-1	-	TRBD1	CASAGTAKTTEAFF	TGTGCCAGCGCAGGGACAGCCAAAACCACTGAAGCTTTCTTT
TRBV12-3/TRBV12-4	TRBJ2-3	-	-	CASSYGSEDTQYF	TGTGCCAGCAGTTATGGAAGCGAGGATACGCAGTATTTT
TRBV9	TRBJ2-2	-	TRBD2	CASSPRGDPVVRIAGELFF	TGTGCCAGCAGCCCCCGGGGGGACCCTGTAGTTCGAATCGCCGGGGAGCTGTTTTTT